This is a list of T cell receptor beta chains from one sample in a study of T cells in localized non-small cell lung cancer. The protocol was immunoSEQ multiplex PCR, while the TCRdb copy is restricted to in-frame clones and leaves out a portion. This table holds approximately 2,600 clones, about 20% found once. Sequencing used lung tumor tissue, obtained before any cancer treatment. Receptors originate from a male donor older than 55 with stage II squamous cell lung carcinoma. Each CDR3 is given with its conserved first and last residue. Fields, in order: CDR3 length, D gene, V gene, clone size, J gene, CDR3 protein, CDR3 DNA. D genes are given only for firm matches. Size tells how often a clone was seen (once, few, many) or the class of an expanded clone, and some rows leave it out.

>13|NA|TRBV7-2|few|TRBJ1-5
CASSFSTNQPQHF
TGTGCCAGCAGCTTCAGTACTAATCAGCCCCAGCATTTT
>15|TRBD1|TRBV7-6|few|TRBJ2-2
CASSRQGGYTGELFF
TGTGCCAGCAGCCGACAGGGCGGTTACACCGGGGAGCTGTTTTTT
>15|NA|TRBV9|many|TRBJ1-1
CASSEAYGPGLEAFF
TGTGCCAGCAGTGAAGCGTACGGGCCCGGTCTTGAAGCTTTCTTT
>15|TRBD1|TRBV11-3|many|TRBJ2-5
CASSLEGTGGKTQYF
TGTGCCAGCAGCTTAGAAGGGACAGGGGGAAAGACCCAGTACTTC
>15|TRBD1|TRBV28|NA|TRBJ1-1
CASSQGGTVNTEAFF
TGTGCCAGCAGCCAGGGGGGGACAGTGAACACTGAAGCTTTCTTT
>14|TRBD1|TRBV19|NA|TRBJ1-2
CASSIERDSYGYTF
TGTGCCAGTAGTATAGAACGGGACAGCTATGGCTACACCTTC
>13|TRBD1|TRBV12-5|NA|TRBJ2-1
CASGQDRGNEQFF
TGTGCTAGTGGTCAGGACAGGGGCAATGAGCAGTTCTTC
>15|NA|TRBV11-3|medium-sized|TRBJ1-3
CASSFGINSGNTIYF
TGTGCCAGCAGCTTTGGGATTAACTCTGGAAACACCATATATTTT
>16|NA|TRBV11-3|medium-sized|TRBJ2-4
CASAPPGVLAKNIQYF
TGTGCCAGCGCTCCCCCAGGGGTATTAGCCAAAAACATTCAGTACTTC
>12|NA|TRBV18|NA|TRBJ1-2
CASSPQGESYTF
TGTGCCAGCTCACCACAGGGGGAGTCCTACACCTTC
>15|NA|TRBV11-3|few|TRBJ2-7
CASSLNFAGGHEQYF
TGTGCCAGCAGCTTGAATTTCGCAGGGGGGCACGAGCAGTACTTC
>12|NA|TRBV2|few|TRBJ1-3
CASRDSGNTIYF
TGTGCCAGCAGGGACAGCGGAAACACCATATATTTT
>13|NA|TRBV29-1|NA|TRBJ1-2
CSARDTVTYGYTF
TGCAGCGCCCGGGACACCGTGACCTATGGCTACACCTTC
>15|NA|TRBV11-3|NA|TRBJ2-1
CASLDSLSSYNEQFF
TGTGCCAGCTTGGACTCCCTGAGCTCCTACAATGAGCAGTTCTTC
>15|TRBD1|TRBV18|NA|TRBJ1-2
CASSPGQGEGYGYTF
TGTGCCAGCTCACCGGGACAGGGTGAAGGCTATGGCTACACCTTC
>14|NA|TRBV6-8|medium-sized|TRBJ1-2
CASRPPLPNYGYTF
TGTGCCAGCAGACCCCCCCTGCCTAACTATGGCTACACCTTC
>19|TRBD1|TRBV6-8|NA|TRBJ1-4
CASSAPGTAILATNEKLFF
TGTGCCAGCAGCGCTCCCGGGACAGCCATATTAGCAACTAATGAAAAACTGTTTTTT
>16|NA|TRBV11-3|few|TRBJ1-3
CASSPGAGGAGNTIYF
TGTGCCAGCAGCCCAGGGGCAGGTGGGGCTGGAAACACCATATATTTT
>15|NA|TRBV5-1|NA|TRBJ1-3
CASSPDAVGGNTIYF
TGCGCCAGCAGCCCTGACGCGGTAGGGGGAAACACCATATATTTT
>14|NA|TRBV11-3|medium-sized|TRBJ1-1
CASSPMALNTEAFF
TGTGCCAGCAGCCCTATGGCGCTAAACACTGAAGCTTTCTTT
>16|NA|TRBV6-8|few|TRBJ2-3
CASSTFGSPSTDTQYF
TGTGCCAGCAGTACCTTCGGGTCCCCTAGCACAGATACGCAGTATTTT
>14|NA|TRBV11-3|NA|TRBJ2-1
CASSFREDYNEQFF
TGTGCCAGCAGCTTTAGAGAGGACTACAATGAGCAGTTCTTC
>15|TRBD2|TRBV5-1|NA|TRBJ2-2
CASSLGGTSTGELFF
TGCGCCAGCAGCTTGGGTGGGACTAGCACCGGGGAGCTGTTTTTT
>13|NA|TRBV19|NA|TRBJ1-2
CASSIVAADGYTF
TGTGCCAGTAGTATAGTGGCAGCAGATGGCTACACCTTC
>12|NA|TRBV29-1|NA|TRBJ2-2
CSVTGYPGELFF
TGCAGCGTTACAGGGTACCCCGGGGAGCTGTTTTTT
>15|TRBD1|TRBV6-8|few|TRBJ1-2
CASRQPGTVNYGYTF
TGTGCCAGCAGACAACCCGGGACAGTTAACTATGGCTACACCTTC
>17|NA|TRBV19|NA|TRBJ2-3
CASSIGRGGRSTDTQYF
TGTGCCAGTAGTATAGGGAGAGGCGGCAGGAGCACAGATACGCAGTATTTT
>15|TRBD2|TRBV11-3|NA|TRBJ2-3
CASSVSGGAADTQYF
TGTGCCAGCAGCGTGAGCGGGGGGGCCGCAGATACGCAGTATTTT
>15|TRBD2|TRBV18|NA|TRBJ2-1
CASSLGLARYNEQFF
TGTGCCAGCTCACTAGGACTAGCGCGCTACAATGAGCAGTTCTTC
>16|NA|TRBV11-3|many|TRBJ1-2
CASSPTTGYEGYGYTF
TGTGCCAGCAGCCCGACCACAGGGTATGAGGGCTATGGCTACACCTTC
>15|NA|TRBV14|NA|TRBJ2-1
CASSPQAVSYNEQFF
TGTGCCAGCAGCCCCCAAGCGGTTTCCTACAATGAGCAGTTCTTC
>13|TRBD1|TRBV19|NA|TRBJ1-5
CASRTGLEQPQHF
TGTGCCAGTAGGACAGGGTTGGAACAGCCCCAGCATTTT
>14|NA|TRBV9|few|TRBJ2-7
CASKVGQGRSEQYF
TGTGCCAGCAAAGTCGGGCAGGGGCGCAGCGAGCAGTACTTC
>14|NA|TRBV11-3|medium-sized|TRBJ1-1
CASSSGQGRTEAFF
TGTGCCAGCAGCTCGGGCCAGGGCAGAACTGAAGCTTTCTTT
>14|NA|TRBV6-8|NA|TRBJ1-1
CASSYDPGLAEAFF
TGTGCCAGCAGCTACGACCCGGGACTTGCTGAAGCTTTCTTT
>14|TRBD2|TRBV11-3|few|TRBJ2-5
CASSPVLAGETQYF
TGTGCCAGCAGCCCGGTCCTAGCGGGGGAGACCCAGTACTTC
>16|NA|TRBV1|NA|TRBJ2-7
CASSQDIGDGSYEQYF
TGCGCCAGCAGCCAAGATATAGGGGACGGATCCTACGAGCAGTACTTC
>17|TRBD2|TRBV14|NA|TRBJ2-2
CASSQVRSGVNTGELFF
TGTGCCAGCAGCCAAGTGCGGAGCGGGGTGAACACCGGGGAGCTGTTTTTT
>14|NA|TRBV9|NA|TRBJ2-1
CASSDRAEGNEQFF
TGTGCCAGCAGCGACAGGGCAGAGGGGAATGAGCAGTTCTTC
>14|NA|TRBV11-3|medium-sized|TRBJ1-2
CASSLDSSPYGYTF
TGTGCCAGCAGCTTAGATTCCAGTCCCTATGGCTACACCTTC
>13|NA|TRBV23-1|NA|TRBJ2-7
CASSQSDSYEQYF
TGCGCCAGCAGCCAATCTGATTCCTACGAGCAGTACTTC
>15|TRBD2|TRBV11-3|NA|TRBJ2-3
CASRPGGTSTDTQYF
TGTGCCAGCAGACCCGGGGGGACTAGCACAGATACGCAGTATTTT
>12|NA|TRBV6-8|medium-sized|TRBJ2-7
CASSEQGYEQYF
TGTGCCAGCAGTGAGCAGGGCTACGAGCAGTACTTC
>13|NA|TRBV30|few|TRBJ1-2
CAWSPGTLRGYTF
TGTGCCTGGAGCCCCGGGACACTTAGGGGCTACACCTTC
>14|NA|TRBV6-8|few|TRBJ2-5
CASSESGLQETQYF
TGTGCCAGCAGTGAGTCGGGACTCCAAGAGACCCAGTACTTC
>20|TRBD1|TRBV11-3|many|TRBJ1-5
CASSLDRADRGRLLNQPQHF
TGTGCCAGCAGCTTAGATAGGGCGGACAGGGGGCGCCTCCTCAATCAGCCCCAGCATTTT
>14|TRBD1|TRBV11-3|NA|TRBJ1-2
CASSLGQGARGYTF
TGTGCCAGCAGCTTAGGGCAGGGGGCGAGGGGCTACACCTTC
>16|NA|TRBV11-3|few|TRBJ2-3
CASSLGGGRSGDTQYF
TGTGCCAGCAGCTTAGGGGGAGGAAGGAGTGGAGATACGCAGTATTTT